The source of this T cell receptor beta chain is a study of cytomegalovirus exposure and HLA in healthy donors. Background on the study: Clustering assigned 70% to 85% of the roughly 400 genotyped donors to the Caucasian-associated ancestry cluster.

With 60 Vbeta and 13 Jbeta primers, the PCR was carried out. Some clones are missing from TCRdb's copy, which holds only in-frame ones; the method was immunoSEQ multiplex PCR. The data hold fewer than 80,000 clones, with around 75% observed a single time. About this clone itself: The antigen remains undetermined.

Germline-derived CDR1 and CDR2 are SGHDN and FVKESK. The germline V and J ends were trimmed by 0 bases and 7 bases, with 12 bases remaining between them. The CDR3 runs 14 residues. Study-wide points: Available immune exposure information covered CMV serostatus only. About 87% or about 30% of the time was how often most TCR beta V segments were productive, according to an earlier analysis. Among CMV-associated TCR beta chains, most appeared HLA-restricted in a later analysis.

Sequenced material: PBMCs. The TCR comes from a woman aged 40 to 55 in good health and CMV-seropositive. V gene TRBV14 combines with J gene TRBJ1-2; D gene uncertain. This CDR3 reads CASSQDQRRGGYTF. CDR3 nucleotides: TGTGCCAGCAGCCAAGATCAACGACGAGGTGGCTACACCTTC.